Below are 6 T cell receptor beta chains sequenced from a single sample in a study of cytomegalovirus exposure and HLA in healthy donors. A multiplex PCR was run with 60 Vbeta primers and 13 Jbeta primers. Using immunoSEQ multiplex PCR, the repertoire was profiled, and TCRdb retains in-frame clones only, with some absent. The table has 90,000 to 150,000 clones, more than 60% seen once. Sequencing was performed on PBMCs. These TCRs come from a man in his forties in good health and CMV-seropositive.

This clone was detected only a few times. The chain carries TRBV18 and TRBJ2-3, with 14 bases identical to TRBD2. The germline V gene encodes CDR1 KGHSH and CDR2 LQKENI. After removal of 3 bases from V and 4 bases from J, the junction contained 9 bases not matched to a gene. This CDR3 has 18 residues. The CDR3: CASSPPGLAGGRADTQYF. CDR3 nucleotides: TGTGCCAGCTCACCCCCCGGACTAGCGGGGGGAAGGGCAGATACGCAGTATTTT.

The rearrangement joins TRBV5-1 to TRBJ1-6; D not certain. This CDR3 is built from 15 residues. Deletions cut 0 bases from V and 5 bases from J, with 9 bases between. The germline CDR1 and CDR2 sequences are SGHRS and YFSETQ. This CDR3 is CASSLGAGHNSPLHF. CDR3 DNA sequence: TGCGCCAGCAGCTTGGGGGCAGGTCATAATTCACCCCTCCACTTT.

The chain joins TRBV4-2 to TRBJ2-1, with 12 bases identical to TRBD2. Germline V gene sequence: CDR1 LGHNA, CDR2 YNFKEQ. Trimming took 3 bases from V and 3 from J; bases not matched to a gene: 6. CDR3 length: 17 amino acids. The CDR3 spells CASSQAGLAGFYNEQFF. The CDR3 coding sequence is TGTGCCAGCAGCCAGGCCGGACTAGCGGGATTCTACAATGAGCAGTTCTTC.

This clone was seen more than once but under ten times. The J gene is TRBJ2-5, the V gene TRBV10-3; D possibly corresponds to TRBD1 (6 bases). The CDR3 runs to 12 residues. The germline V gene has CDR1 ENHRY and CDR2 SYGVKD. Trimming left V 8 bases short and J 3 bases short, with 10 bases between. The CDR3 here is CAIGTTEETQYF. DNA of the CDR3: TGTGCCATCGGGACAACCGAAGAGACCCAGTACTTC.

This chain uses TRBV9 with TRBJ2-2, with a possible D match to TRBD2 (6 bases). From germline, CDR1 is SGDLS and CDR2 YYNGEE. V lost 0 bases and J 5 bases, leaving 14 bases between the germline ends. The CDR3 length is 16 residues. CDR3 residues: CASSVVSGGRTGELFF. CDR3 coding DNA: TGTGCCAGCAGCGTAGTCTCCGGGGGAAGGACCGGGGAGCTGTTTTTT. The complete variable domain, with remaining parts taken from reference TRBV9 and TRBJ2-2, reads DSGVTQTPKHLITATGQRVTLRCSPRSGDLSVYWYQQSLDQGLQFLIQYYNGEERAKGNILERFSAQQFPDLHSELNLSSLELGDSALYFCASSVVSGGRTGELFFGEGSRLTVL.

This clone turned up a few times. The chain recombines TRBV5-4 with TRBJ1-2, with 11 positions matching TRBD1. The CDR3 loop spans 15 amino acids. V was pared by 4 bases and J by 5 bases, with 7 bases of the junction left unmatched. In germline, CDR1 is SGHNT, CDR2 YYREEE (reference sequence). The CDR3 bases are TGTGCCAGCAGCCACGGACAGGGGGCGCAGTATGGCTACACCTTC. It translates to CASSHGQGAQYGYTF.